This T cell receptor beta chain stems from a study of cytomegalovirus exposure and HLA in healthy donors (TCRdb year 2017). In the study overall: An earlier analysis of 550 to 700 of the donors reported 250 to 300 Gb of sequence data and about 100 million unique TCR beta sequences from about 200 million T cells. An early release covering 550 to 700 HLA-typed donors comprised about 300 gigabases of sequencing data and tens of millions of unique TCR sequences. Of the 300 to 400 genotyped donors, approximately 83% fell in the genetic ancestry cluster associated with self-reported Caucasian donors. The study aimed to test whether signatures of past pathogen exposure could be identified by cataloging public T cell receptors. The T cell repertoires of around 730 subjects were profiled by immunosequencing and related to cytomegalovirus serostatus. Besides the first cohort of approximately 670 subjects, a separate validation cohort made up of over 95 different subjects was used. High-throughput TCR immunosequencing, statistical association of individual TCRs with disease status, and machine learning were combined to predict cytomegalovirus infection status. In a later analysis, previously published TCR beta repertoires from 670 or so donors were re-analyzed and high-resolution HLA genotyping was added so that TCR occurrence patterns could be studied. In the later analysis, no new phenotypic data were used to find candidate immune exposures; instead, reliance was placed on TCR beta sequences and their occurrence across donors. An earlier analysis of around 540 of the donors applied high-throughput TCR beta sequencing to assess whether each TCR beta V gene segment acted as functional or pseudogenic. Alongside the repertoire data, information on donor age, sex, ethnicity and CMV serostatus was compiled. A later genetic analysis took genome-wide SNP genotypes for about 55% of the 666 donors and used that subset as a discovery cohort. Every discovery cohort repertoire had been produced on one sequencing platform. HLA typing covered class I and class II loci at four-digit resolution. Typing coverage varied by locus: about 620-630 donors for A, B, C, DRB1 and DQB1; approximately 500 for DQA1; around 570 for DPA1; around 450 for DPB1. Roughly 5 DR-DQ haplotypes were handled as single units for association and clustering, since linkage in the cohort was strong. Among almost 400 genotyped donors of the cohort, an average of about 240,000 unique TCR beta nucleotide sequences were sequenced per donor, roughly 18% of them non-productive.

With regard to this clone: The antigen this receptor binds is unknown. The input lacks base qualities; no much larger clone sits a single base away.

From the cysteine through the phenylalanine, the CDR3 covers 15 amino acids. Of the read, only the CDR3 DNA is kept; its 45 bases are in frame from base 1. CDR1 and CDR2, per the germline V gene, are MNHNS and SASEGT. Cut back by 6 bases and 6 bases, the V and J ends lie 18 bases apart. Receptors were amplified or captured by the immunoSEQ multiplex PCR assay. For the multiplex PCR, a mixture combining 60 forward primers for TCR Vbeta segments and 13 reverse primers for TCR Jbeta segments was used. The CDR3 region of rearranged TCR beta genes was amplified from genomic DNA by a multiplex PCR assay. The amplified TCR beta libraries were sequenced on the Illumina HiSeq System as 87-base-pair reads. The original pipeline was this. In a later analysis, around 80 million unique TCR beta chains were counted across the approximately 640 repertoires, and some 10 million of these chains were shared by at least two donors. Raw reads were error-corrected and collapsed into unique sequences with a nearest-neighbor algorithm that merged closely related sequences to remove PCR and sequencing errors. V, D and J gene segments were assigned by aligning CDR3 sequences to IMGT reference sequences. For a sequence to be retained, a match of at least six nucleotides was required to both a V gene segment and a J gene segment. Rearrangements were classified as productive when the CDR3 lacked stop codons and remained in frame with V and J, and all other rearrangements were classified as non-productive. CDR3 was defined by IMGT convention, running from the second conserved V-encoded cysteine to the conserved J-encoded phenylalanine. The earlier analysis of 450 to 750 of the donors excluded any sequence lacking an unambiguous match to a single V gene segment. An earlier analysis of 587 of the donors classified V segments as functional when productive rearrangements were above 56.7% and as segregating when the standard deviation between donors was above 5%. A statistical classification framework was built to diagnose cytomegalovirus status from the catalog of TCR beta chain sequences. In a later analysis, TCR nucleotide sequences were compared against IMGT/GENE-DB human TR gene sequences so that V and J genes could be assigned. In a later analysis, CDR3 sequences and most-parsimonious VDJ recombination scenarios were assigned using the TCRdist pipeline. In a later analysis, each TCR beta chain was defined by its CDR3 amino acid sequence together with its V-gene family, and reads lacking a unique V-gene family were excluded. As a way to deal with suspected cross-contamination and a sequencing artifact, a later analysis dropped 640 or so nucleotide sequences that were highly shared and had low generation probability. A later analysis calculated a clonal expansion index for each public chain from normalized within-repertoire ranks of inferred template counts. Generation probabilities in a later analysis came from a VDJ recombination model fitted to out-of-frame rearrangements, and those results were checked against IGoR. Hypergeometric tests were used in a later analysis to score TCR-TCR, TCR-HLA and TCR-CMV co-occurrence, with a repertoire-size bias correction applied to the TCR pairs. False discovery rates were estimated in a later analysis by permuting HLA or CMV assignments 20 times. In a later analysis, co-occurring TCRs were grouped using DBSCAN, with TCRdist sequence similarity added in when clustering inside HLA-allele-positive subsets. Co-occurrence clustering excluded repertoires with fewer than 30,000 or more than 120,000 public chains, plus five with anomalous nucleotide sharing. What TCRdb holds here is the immuneACCESS table cut down to in-frame rearrangements. Part of the clones is not present; checked against another copy, under half of the missing clones reflect an unresolved V gene, and the others are unexplained. The DNA was the basis for D and trimming; V, J and clone size are from that table. The sample profile shows 85,000 to 130,000 clones; 84% of them were found once. The ten largest clones add up to more than 0.95% of the sample.

The cohort consisted of some 670 healthy bone marrow donors. At the time of sampling, every cohort member was nominally healthy, though immune exposures that went unrecorded were likely present. The donor tested CMV seronegative, placing the donor among the roughly 400 seronegative members of the cohort. Each donor provided a peripheral blood sample, and peripheral blood mononuclear cells were used for TCR beta sequencing. Genomic DNA was extracted from the blood cell samples with the Qiagen DNeasy Blood Extraction Kit. General findings and caveats noted by the study authors: Broadly in line with IMGT annotations, most TCR beta V segments showed up in productive rearrangements about 87% or about 30% of the time in an earlier analysis of roughly 590 of the donors. The earlier analysis of 587 of the donors excluded some 15 rarely observed V segments, including chromosome 9 orphons, because counts were too low. Specific HLA alleles were associated with around 18,000 TCR beta sequences at a false discovery rate of 0.05 in a later analysis. Most TCR sequences were seen in very few donors, while some public TCRs were found in many individuals. Because HLA typing was unavailable for some donors at each locus, only the typed subset was used in association tests. Assigning TCR associations to individual alleles was difficult when HLA alleles, especially DR and DQ, strongly co-occurred. Most CMV-associated TCR beta chains appeared to be HLA-restricted in a later analysis, and the HLA associations seemed to be driven largely by CMV exposure. An association between a missense DCLRE1C variant and V-gene and J-gene trimming of TCR beta chains was found in a later genetic analysis and replicated in an independent cohort. Correlated functional status among segregating V segments might be attributable to linkage disequilibrium, but an unknown experimental factor could not be ruled out. Only TCR beta chains were sequenced in this cohort, and the absence of alpha or paired-chain data limited detectable features. A later analysis found that TCR association rates varied across HLA loci, with DRB1 alleles showing the most associated TCRs and HLA-C alleles the fewest. A cluster of highly shared sequence variants was judged likely to be a technical artifact of the sequencing pipeline. Three of the identified cytomegalovirus-associated TCR beta chains were confirmed in vitro to be specific for cytomegalovirus antigens. Because the 87-base-pair reads could not distinguish some IMGT-functional V segments, including TRBV6-2 and TRBV6-3, those segments were excluded. The classifier was reported to diagnose cytomegalovirus status with high specificity and sensitivity in both the original cohort and the validation cohort. According to a later genetic analysis, donors in an Asian-associated ancestry cluster had fewer N-insertions in productive TCRs than the approximately 650-donor mean. It was suggested by the authors that the approach could potentially be generalized to other disease states and immunological phenotypes. Several of the top co-occurrence clusters appeared to be linked to parvovirus B19, influenza, CMV and Epstein-Barr virus, according to a later analysis. Compared with equally common non-associated chains, HLA-associated TCR beta chains in a later analysis were more clonally expanded and had lower generation probabilities. Immune exposure information for the cohort was limited to CMV serostatus. A total of around 150 TCR beta chains were listed by the study as associated with cytomegalovirus. A further reported finding was that TCR beta sequences accurately predicted the HLA-A and HLA-B alleles for most subjects in the first cohort. Presence/absence analyses assumed roughly uniform sequencing depth across donors, an assumption that may not hold.

The receptor was isolated from a woman aged 18 to 35 in good health and CMV-seronegative. Sample: PBMCs. This chain is built from TRBV6-1 and TRBJ1-5, and the D gene may be TRBD1, 6 bases matching. The CDR3 reads as follows: CASSKGGAGSQPQHF. The bases are TGTGCCAGCAGCAAAGGGGGAGCGGGGAGTCAGCCCCAGCATTTT.